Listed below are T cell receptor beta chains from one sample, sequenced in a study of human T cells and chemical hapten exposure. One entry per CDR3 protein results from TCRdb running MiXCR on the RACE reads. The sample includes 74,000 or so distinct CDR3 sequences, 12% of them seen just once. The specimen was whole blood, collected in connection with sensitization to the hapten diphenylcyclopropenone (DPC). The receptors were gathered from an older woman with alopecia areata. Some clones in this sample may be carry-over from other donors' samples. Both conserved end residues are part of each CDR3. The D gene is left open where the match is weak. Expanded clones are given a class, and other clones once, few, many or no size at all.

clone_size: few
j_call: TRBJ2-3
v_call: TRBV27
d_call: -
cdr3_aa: CASSHRGTDTQYF
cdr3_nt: TGTGCCAGCAGCCACCGTGGCACAGATACGCAGTATTTT

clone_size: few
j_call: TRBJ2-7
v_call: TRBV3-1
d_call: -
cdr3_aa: CASSQGGASYEQYF
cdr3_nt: TGTGCCAGCAGCCAAGGGGGAGCCTCCTACGAGCAGTACTTC

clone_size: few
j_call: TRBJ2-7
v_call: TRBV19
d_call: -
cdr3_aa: CARPDYTYEQYF
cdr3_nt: TGTGCCCGACCGGACTATACCTACGAGCAGTACTTC

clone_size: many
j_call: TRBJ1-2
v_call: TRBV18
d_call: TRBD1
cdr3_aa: CASSPQDYRGGGYTF
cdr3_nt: TGTGCCAGCTCACCTCAGGACTACAGGGGCGGTGGCTACACCTTC

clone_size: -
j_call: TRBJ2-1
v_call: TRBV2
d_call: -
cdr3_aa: CASSVFTGPGQFF
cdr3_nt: TGTGCCAGCAGTGTTTTTACGGGGCCGGGGCAGTTCTTC

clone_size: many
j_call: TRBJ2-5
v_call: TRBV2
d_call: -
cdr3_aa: CASRARRGIQETQYF
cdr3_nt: TGTGCCAGCAGGGCTCGGCGGGGAATCCAAGAGACCCAGTACTTC

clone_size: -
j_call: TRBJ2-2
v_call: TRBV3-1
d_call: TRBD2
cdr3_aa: CASSQDRRTRYTGELFF
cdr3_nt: TGTGCCAGCAGCCAAGATCGCCGGACTAGATACACCGGGGAGCTGTTTTTT

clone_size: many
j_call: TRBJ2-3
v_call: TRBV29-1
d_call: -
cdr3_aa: CSVWSITDTQYF
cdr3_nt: TGCAGCGTTTGGTCCATCACAGATACGCAGTATTTT

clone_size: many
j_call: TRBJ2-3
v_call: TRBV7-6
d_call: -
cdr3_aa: CASSATGHTQYF
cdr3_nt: TGTGCCAGCAGCGCAACCGGGCATACGCAGTATTTT

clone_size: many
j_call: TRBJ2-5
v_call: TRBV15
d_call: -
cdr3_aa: CATSRDQGRETQYF
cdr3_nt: TGTGCCACCAGCAGAGACCAGGGCCGGGAGACCCAGTACTTC

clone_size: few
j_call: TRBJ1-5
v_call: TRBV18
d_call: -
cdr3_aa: CASSPPDGQGPQHF
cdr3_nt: TGTGCCAGCTCACCACCGGACGGTCAGGGGCCCCAGCATTTT

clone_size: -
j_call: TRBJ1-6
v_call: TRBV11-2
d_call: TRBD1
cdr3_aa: CASSPTGVRTYNSPLHF
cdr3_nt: TGTGCCAGCAGCCCTACAGGGGTCAGGACCTATAATTCACCCCTCCACTTT

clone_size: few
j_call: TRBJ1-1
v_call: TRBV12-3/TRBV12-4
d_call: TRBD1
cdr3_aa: CASSLAPETGRANAEAFF
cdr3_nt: TGTGCCAGCAGTTTGGCCCCTGAGACAGGGAGGGCCAACGCTGAAGCTTTCTTT

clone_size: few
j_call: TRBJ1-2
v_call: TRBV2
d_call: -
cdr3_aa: CASKEQANYGYTF
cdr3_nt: TGTGCCAGCAAAGAGCAAGCTAACTATGGCTACACCTTC

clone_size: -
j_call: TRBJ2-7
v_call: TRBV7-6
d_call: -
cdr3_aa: CASSLEGGTTTYEQYF
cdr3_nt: TGTGCCAGCAGCTTAGAGGGCGGGACAACCACCTACGAGCAGTACTTC

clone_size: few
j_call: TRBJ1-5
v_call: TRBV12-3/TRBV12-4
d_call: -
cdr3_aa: CASSPSGGNQPQHF
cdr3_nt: TGTGCCAGCAGTCCCTCGGGGGGAAATCAGCCCCAGCATTTT

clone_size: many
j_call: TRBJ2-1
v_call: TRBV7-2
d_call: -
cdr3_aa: CASSLFSSGVNEQFF
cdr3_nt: TGTGCCAGCAGCTTATTTTCCTCAGGGGTCAATGAGCAGTTCTTC

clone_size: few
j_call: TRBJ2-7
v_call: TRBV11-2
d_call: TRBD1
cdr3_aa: CASSTGTGSSEYF
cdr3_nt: TGTGCCAGCAGCACCGGGACAGGGTCCAGTGAGTACTTC

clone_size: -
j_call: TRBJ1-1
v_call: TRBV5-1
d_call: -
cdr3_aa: CASNRDMNTEAFF
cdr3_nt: TGCGCCAGCAACAGGGACATGAACACTGAAGCTTTCTTT

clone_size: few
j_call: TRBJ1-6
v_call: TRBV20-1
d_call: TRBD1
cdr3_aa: CSALRRTGDSPLHF
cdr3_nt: TGCAGTGCTCTCCGGAGGACAGGGGACTCACCCCTCCACTTT

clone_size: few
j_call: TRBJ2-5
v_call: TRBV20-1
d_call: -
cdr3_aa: CSARDVWRETQYF
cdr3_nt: TGCAGTGCTAGAGATGTGTGGCGGGAGACCCAGTACTTC

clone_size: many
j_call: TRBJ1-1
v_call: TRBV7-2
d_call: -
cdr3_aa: CASRRTVNTEAFF
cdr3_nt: TGTGCCAGCAGGCGGACAGTCAACACTGAAGCTTTCTTT

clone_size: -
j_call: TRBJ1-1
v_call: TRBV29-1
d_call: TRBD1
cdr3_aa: CSAHRGSEAFF
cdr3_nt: TGCAGCGCCCACAGGGGCTCTGAAGCTTTCTTT

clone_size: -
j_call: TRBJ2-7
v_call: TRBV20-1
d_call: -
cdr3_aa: CSANRGDYEQYF
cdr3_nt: TGCAGTGCTAACCGCGGGGACTACGAGCAGTACTTC

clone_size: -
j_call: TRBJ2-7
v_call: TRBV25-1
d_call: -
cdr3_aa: CASSDWKEEYF
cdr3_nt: TGTGCCAGCAGTGACTGGAAAGAAGAGTACTTC

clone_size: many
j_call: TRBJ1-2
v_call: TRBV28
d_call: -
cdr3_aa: CASSLVTGGWDAYGYTF
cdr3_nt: TGTGCCAGCAGTTTAGTGACAGGAGGTTGGGACGCTTATGGCTACACCTTC

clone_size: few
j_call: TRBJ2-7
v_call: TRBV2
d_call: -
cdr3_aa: CASSEQMGYEQYF
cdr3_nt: TGTGCCAGCAGTGAACAGATGGGATACGAGCAGTACTTC

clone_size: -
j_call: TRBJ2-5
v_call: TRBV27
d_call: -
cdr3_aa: CATKDWTEETQYF
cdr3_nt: TGTGCCACCAAAGACTGGACAGAGGAGACCCAGTACTTC

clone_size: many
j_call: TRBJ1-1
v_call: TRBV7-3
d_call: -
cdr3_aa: CASSPHMNTEAFF
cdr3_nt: TGTGCCAGCAGCCCGCATATGAACACTGAAGCTTTCTTT

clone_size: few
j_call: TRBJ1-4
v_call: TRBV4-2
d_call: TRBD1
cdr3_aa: CASSQVVPGQGEKLFF
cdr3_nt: TGTGCCAGCAGCCAAGTCGTCCCGGGACAGGGAGAAAAACTGTTTTTT

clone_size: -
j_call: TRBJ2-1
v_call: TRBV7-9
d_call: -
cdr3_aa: CASSLARNEQFF
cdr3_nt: TGTGCCAGCAGCTTAGCCCGGAATGAGCAGTTCTTC

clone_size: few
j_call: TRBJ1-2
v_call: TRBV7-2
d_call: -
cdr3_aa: CASSLFYGTDFTYGYTF
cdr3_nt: TGTGCCAGCAGCTTGTTTTACGGGACGGATTTTACCTATGGCTACACCTTC

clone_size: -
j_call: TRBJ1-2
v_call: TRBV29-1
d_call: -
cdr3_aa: CSVEEEGRTVYGYTF
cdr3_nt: TGCAGCGTTGAAGAGGAGGGTAGGACAGTCTATGGCTACACCTTC

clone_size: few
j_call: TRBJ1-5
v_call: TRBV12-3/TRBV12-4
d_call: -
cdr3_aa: CASSLNGQSNQPQHF
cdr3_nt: TGTGCCAGCAGTTTAAATGGACAGAGCAATCAGCCCCAGCATTTT

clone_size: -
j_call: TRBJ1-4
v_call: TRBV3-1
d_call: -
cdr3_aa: CASSQEMEKLFF
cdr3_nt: TGTGCCAGCAGCCAAGAGATGGAAAAACTGTTTTTT

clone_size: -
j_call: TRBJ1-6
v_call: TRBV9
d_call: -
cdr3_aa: CASTRDGNSPLHF
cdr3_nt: TGTGCCAGCACCAGGGACGGTAATTCACCCCTCCACTTT

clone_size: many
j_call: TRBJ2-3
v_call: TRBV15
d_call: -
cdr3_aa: CATSWGAGDTQYF
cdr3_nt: TGTGCCACCAGTTGGGGGGCTGGAGATACGCAGTATTTT

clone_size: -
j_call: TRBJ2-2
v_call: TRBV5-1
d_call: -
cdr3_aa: CASSLLLLTMNTGELFF
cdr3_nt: TGCGCCAGCAGCTTGCTGTTGTTGACAATGAACACCGGGGAGCTGTTTTTT

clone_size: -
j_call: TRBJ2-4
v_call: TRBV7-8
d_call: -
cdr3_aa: CASSFSGRLRHIQYF
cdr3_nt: TGTGCCAGCAGCTTTTCTGGGCGCCTCAGACACATTCAGTACTTC

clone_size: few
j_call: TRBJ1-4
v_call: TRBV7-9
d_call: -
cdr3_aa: CASSLGRRTATNEKLFF
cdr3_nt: TGTGCCAGCAGCCTAGGACGTAGGACTGCAACTAATGAAAAACTGTTTTTT

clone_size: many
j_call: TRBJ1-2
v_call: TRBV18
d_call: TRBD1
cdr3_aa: CASSPGQENGYTF
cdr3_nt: TGTGCCAGCTCACCGGGACAGGAAAATGGCTACACCTTC

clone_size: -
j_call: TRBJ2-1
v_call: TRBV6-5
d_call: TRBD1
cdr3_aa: CASSRSWDRGGNEQFF
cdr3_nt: TGTGCCAGCAGCCGGTCCTGGGACAGGGGAGGGAATGAGCAGTTCTTC

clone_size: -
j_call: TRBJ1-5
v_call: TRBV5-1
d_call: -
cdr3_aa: CASSRIAGGPTDTQHF
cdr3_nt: TGCGCCAGCAGCCGGATAGCGGGGGGGCCCACAGATACGCAGCATTTT

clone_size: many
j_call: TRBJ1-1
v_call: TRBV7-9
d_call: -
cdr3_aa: CASSLLGDGTEAFF
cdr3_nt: TGTGCCAGCAGCTTATTGGGGGACGGCACTGAAGCTTTCTTT

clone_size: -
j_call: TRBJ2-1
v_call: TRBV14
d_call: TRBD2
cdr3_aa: CASSQDPAGRGNNEQFF
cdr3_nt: TGTGCCAGCAGCCAAGATCCGGCAGGGCGGGGGAACAATGAGCAGTTCTTC

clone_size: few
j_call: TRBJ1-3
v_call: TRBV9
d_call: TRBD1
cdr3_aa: CASSDRGTGNTIYF
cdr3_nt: TGTGCCAGCTCTGACAGGGGGACTGGAAACACCATATATTTT

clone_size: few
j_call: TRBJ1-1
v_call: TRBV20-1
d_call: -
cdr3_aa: CSARAPMGGAEAFF
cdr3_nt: TGCAGTGCTAGAGCGCCAATGGGGGGTGCTGAAGCTTTCTTT

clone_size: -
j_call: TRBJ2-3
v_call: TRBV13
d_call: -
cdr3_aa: CASSLGQADPQYF
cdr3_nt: TGTGCCAGCAGCTTAGGCCAGGCAGATCCGCAGTATTTT

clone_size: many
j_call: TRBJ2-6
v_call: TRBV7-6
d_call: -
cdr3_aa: CASSGQARSGANVLTF
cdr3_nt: TGTGCCAGCAGCGGCCAGGCCCGCTCTGGGGCCAACGTCCTGACTTTC

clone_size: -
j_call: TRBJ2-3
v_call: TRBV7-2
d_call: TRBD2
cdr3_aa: CASSLVSGGAEDTQYF
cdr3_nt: TGTGCCAGCAGCTTAGTTAGCGGGGGGGCCGAGGATACGCAGTATTTT

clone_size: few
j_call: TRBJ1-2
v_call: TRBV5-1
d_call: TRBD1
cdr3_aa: CASSLDYPGGASYTF
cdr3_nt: TGCGCCAGCAGCTTGGACTATCCAGGGGGCGCGAGCTACACCTTC

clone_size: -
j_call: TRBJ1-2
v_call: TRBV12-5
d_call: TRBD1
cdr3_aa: CASGQGQARYGYTF
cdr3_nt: TGTGCTAGTGGACAAGGACAGGCCCGCTATGGCTACACCTTC

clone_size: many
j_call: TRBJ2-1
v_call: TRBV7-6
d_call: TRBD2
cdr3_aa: CASSLAPGTSGGRRKFF
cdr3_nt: TGTGCCAGCAGCTTAGCCCCTGGGACTAGCGGGGGACGGCGAAAGTTCTTC